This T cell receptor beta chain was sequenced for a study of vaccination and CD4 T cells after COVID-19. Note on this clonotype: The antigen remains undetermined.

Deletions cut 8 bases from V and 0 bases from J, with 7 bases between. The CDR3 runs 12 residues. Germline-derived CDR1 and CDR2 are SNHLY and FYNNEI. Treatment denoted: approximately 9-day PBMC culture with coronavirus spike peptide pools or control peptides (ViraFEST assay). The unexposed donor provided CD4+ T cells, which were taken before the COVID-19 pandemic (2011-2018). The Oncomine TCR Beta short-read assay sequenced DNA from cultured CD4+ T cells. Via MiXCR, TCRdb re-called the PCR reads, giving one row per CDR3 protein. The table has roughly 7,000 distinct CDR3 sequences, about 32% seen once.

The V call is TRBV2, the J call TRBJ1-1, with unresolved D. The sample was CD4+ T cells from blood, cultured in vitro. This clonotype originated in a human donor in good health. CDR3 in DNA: TGTGCCAGCGTCGAGCTGAACACTGAAGCTTTCTTT. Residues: CASVELNTEAFF.